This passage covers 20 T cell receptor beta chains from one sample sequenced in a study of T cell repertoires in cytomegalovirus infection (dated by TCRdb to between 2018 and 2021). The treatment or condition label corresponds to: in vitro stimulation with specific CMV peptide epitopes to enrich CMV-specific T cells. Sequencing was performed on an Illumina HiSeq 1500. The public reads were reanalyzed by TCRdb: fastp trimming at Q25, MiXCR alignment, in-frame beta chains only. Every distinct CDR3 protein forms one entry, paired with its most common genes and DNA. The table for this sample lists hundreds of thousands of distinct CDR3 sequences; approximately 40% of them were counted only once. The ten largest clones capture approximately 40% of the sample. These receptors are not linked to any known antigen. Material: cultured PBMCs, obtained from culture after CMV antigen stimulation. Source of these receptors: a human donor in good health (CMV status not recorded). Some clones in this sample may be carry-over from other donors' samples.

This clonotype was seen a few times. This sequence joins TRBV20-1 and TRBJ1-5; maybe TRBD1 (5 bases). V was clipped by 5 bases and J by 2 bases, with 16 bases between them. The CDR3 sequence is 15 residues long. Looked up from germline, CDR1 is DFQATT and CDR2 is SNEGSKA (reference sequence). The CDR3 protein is CSASGGGGRNQPQHF. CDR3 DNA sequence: TGCAGTGCTTCGGGGGGGGGGGGTCGCAATCAGCCCCAGCATTTT.

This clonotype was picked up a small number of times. CDR3 region: CASSLELYGYTF. CDR3 bases: TGTGCCAGCAGCTTAGAGCTCTATGGCTACACCTTC. The V and J genes are TRBV7-2 and TRBJ1-2; no firm D call. V was pared by 1 base and J by 4 bases, with 4 bases between. The CDR3 is 12 residues long. Per the germline V gene, CDR1 is SGHTA and CDR2 is FQGNSA. The variable domain in full, with the rest retrieved from reference TRBV7-2 and TRBJ1-2, is GAGVSQSPSNKVTEKGKDVELRCDPISGHTALYWYRQSLGQGLEFLIYFQGNSAPDKSGLPSDRFSAERTGGSVSTLTIQRTQQEDSAVYLCASSLELYGYTFGSGTRLTVV.

CDR3 in amino acids: CASTLTSGSFGEQFF. The CDR3 DNA reads as TGTGCCAGCACCCTTACTAGCGGGAGTTTCGGTGAGCAGTTCTTC. V gene TRBV5-4 combines with J gene TRBJ2-1; 11 nucleotides match TRBD2. V lost 6 bases to trimming and J lost 9 bases; unmatched junction nucleotides: 11. CDR1 is SGHNT, CDR2 YYREEE, per germline (reference sequence). CDR3 size: 15 residues. Full variable domain (remainder filled in from reference TRBV5-4 and TRBJ2-1): ETGVTQSPTHLIKTRGQQVTLRCSSQSGHNTVSWYQQALGQGPQFIFQYYREEENGRGNFPPRFSGLQFPNYSSELNVNALELDDSALYLCASTLTSGSFGEQFFGPGTRLTVL.

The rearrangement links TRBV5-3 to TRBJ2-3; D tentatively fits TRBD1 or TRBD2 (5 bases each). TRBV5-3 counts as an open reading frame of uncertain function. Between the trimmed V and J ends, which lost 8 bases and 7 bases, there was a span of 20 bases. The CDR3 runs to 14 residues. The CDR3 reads CASSGPEGDHTQYF. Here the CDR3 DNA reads TGTGCCAGCAGCGGCCCGGAAGGGGATCATACGCAGTATTTT.

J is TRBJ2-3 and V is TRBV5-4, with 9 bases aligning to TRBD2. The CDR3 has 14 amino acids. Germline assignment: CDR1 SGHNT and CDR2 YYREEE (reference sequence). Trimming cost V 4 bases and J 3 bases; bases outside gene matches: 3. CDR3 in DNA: TGTGCCAGCAGCGCCAGCGGGAGGACAGATACGCAGTATTTT. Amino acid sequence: CASSASGRTDTQYF.

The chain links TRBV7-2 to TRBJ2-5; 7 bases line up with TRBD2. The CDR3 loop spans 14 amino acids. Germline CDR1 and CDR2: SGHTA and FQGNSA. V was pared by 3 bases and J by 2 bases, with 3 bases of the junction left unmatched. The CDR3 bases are TGTGCCAGCAGCTTTACTAGCGTTCAAGAGACCCAGTACTTC. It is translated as CASSFTSVQETQYF. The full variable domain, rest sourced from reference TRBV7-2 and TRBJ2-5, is GAGVSQSPSNKVTEKGKDVELRCDPISGHTALYWYRQSLGQGLEFLIYFQGNSAPDKSGLPSDRFSAERTGGSVSTLTIQRTQQEDSAVYLCASSFTSVQETQYFGPGTRLLVL.

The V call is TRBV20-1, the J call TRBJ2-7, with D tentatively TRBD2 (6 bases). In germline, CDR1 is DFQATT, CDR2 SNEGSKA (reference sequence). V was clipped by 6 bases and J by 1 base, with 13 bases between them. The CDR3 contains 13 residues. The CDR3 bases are TGCAGTGCCCACAGCGGGTCGTCCTACGAGCAGTACTTC. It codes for CSAHSGSSYEQYF.

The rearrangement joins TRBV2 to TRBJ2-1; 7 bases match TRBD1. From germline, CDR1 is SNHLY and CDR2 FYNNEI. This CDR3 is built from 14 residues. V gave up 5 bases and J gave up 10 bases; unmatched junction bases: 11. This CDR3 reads CASSRETGIGEQFF. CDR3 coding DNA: TGTGCCAGCAGTAGGGAGACAGGGATCGGGGAGCAGTTCTTC.

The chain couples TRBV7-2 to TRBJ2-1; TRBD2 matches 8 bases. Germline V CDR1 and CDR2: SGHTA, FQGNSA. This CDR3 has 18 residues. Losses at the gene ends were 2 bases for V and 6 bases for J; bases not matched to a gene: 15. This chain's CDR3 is CASSLRRPAGGRGNEQFF. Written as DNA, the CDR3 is TGTGCCAGCAGCTTACGCCGGCCGGCGGGAGGCCGAGGCAATGAGCAGTTCTTC.

The CDR3 sequence is CASSEAATGRGADTQYF. The DNA of the CDR3 is TGTGCCAGCAGTGAAGCAGCCACGGGACGGGGGGCAGATACGCAGTATTTT. J is TRBJ2-3 and V is TRBV2, with TRBD2 identical over 7 bases. The CDR3 sequence is 17 residues long. V lost 0 bases and J lost 4; bases outside the gene matches: 10. Germline CDR1 is SNHLY and CDR2 is FYNNEI.

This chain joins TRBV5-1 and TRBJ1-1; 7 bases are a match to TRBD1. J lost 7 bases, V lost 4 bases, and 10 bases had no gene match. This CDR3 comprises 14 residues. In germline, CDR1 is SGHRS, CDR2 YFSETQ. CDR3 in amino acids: CASSPQGGAVEAFF. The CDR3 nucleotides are TGCGCCAGCAGCCCCCAGGGGGGGGCTGTTGAAGCTTTCTTT.

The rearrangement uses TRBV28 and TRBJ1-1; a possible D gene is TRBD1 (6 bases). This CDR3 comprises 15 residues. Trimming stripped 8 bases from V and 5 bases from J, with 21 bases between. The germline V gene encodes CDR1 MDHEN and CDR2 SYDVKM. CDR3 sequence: CASSAPWGARTEAFF. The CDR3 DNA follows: TGTGCCAGCTCCGCCCCATGGGGGGCGAGAACTGAAGCTTTCTTT.

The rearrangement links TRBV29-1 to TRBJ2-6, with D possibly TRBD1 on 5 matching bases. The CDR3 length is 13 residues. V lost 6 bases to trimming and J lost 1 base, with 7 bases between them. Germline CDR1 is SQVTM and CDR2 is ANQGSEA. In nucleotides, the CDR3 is TGCAGCGTGGCAGGGTCTGGGGCCAACGTCCTGACTTTC. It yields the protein CSVAGSGANVLTF.

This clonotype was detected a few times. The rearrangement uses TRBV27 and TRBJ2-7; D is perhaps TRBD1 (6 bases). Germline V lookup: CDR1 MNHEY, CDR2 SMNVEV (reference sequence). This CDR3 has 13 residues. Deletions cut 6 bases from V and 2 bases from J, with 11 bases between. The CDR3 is CASSRTATYEQYF. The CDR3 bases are TGTGCCAGCAGCAGGACAGCTACCTACGAGCAGTACTTC.

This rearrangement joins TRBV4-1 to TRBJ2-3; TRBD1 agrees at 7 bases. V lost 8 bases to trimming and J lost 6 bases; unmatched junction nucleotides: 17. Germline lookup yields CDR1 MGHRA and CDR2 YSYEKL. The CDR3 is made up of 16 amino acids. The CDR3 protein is CASSTPRGGEKDTQYF. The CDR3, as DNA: TGCGCCAGCTCAACCCCTCGAGGGGGCGAAAAGGATACGCAGTATTTT.

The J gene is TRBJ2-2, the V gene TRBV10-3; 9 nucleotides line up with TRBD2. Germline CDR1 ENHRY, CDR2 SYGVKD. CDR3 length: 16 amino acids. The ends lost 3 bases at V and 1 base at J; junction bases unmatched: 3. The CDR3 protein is CAISELSGGNTGELFF. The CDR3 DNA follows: TGTGCCATCAGTGAACTTAGCGGGGGGAACACCGGGGAGCTGTTTTTT.

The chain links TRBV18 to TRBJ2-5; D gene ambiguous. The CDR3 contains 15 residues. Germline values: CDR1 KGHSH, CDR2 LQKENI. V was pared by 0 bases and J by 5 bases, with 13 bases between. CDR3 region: CASSPPGSVGETQYF. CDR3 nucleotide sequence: TGTGCCAGCTCACCACCTGGCAGCGTTGGGGAGACCCAGTACTTC.

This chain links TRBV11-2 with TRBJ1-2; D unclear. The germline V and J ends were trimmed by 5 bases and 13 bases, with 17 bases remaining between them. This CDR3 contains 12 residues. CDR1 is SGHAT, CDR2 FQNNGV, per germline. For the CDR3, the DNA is TGTGCCAGCAGCGCGGGCGGCATCCACGGCACCTTC. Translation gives CASSAGGIHGTF. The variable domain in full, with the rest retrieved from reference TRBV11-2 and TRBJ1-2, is EAGVAQSPRYKIIEKRQSVAFWCNPISGHATLYWYQQILGQGPKLLIQFQNNGVVDDSQLPKDRFSAERLKGVDSTLKIQPAKLEDSAVYLCASSAGGIHGTFGSGTRLTVV.

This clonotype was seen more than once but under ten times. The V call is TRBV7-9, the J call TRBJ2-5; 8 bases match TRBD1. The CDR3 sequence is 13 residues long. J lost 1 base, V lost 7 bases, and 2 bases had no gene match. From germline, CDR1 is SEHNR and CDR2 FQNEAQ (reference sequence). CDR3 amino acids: CASTTGGQETQYF. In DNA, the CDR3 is TGTGCCAGCACAACAGGGGGCCAAGAGACCCAGTACTTC.

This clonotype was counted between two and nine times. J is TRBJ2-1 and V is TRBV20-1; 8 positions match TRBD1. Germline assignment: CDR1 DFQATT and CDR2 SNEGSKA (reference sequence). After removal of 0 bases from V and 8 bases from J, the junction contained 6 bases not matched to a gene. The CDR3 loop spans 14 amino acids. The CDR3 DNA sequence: TGCAGTGCTAGAGACTTGGACAGGGCCGATGAGCAGTTCTTC. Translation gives CSARDLDRADEQFF.